A single sample is the source of the 31 T cell receptor beta chains below, sequenced in a study of T-cell memory formation after mild COVID-19. A single record per CDR3 protein comes from TCRdb applying MiXCR to the 5' RACE reads. Of approximately 46,000 distinct CDR3 sequences in the sample, more than 10% are singletons; the top ten hold over 20%. The sample taken for sequencing was PBMCs or a T cell subset sorted from them (not recorded which). These TCRs come from a man aged 18 to 30 who had mild COVID-19 (a few samples of this study predate the infection). Cell type and time point are not known.

This clonotype was seen repeatedly, ten times or more. The genes are TRBV5-1 and TRBJ2-2, with 8 bases aligning to TRBD1. In germline, CDR1 is SGHRS, CDR2 YFSETQ. The junction had 3 bases not matched to a gene; V was cut back by 4 bases and J by 1 base. CDR3 size: 15 residues. The DNA for the CDR3 is TGCGCCAGCAGCGTGGGACAGGAGAACACCGGGGAGCTGTTTTTT. Translated: CASSVGQENTGELFF.

The chain employs TRBV18 and TRBJ2-6; 8 nucleotides line up with TRBD1. Germline V lookup: CDR1 KGHSH, CDR2 LQKENI. V was pared by 3 bases and J by 3 bases, with 1 base of the junction left unmatched. CDR3 size: 15 residues. In nucleotides, the CDR3 is TGTGCCAGCTCACCTGACAGGGGTGGGGCCAACGTCCTGACTTTC. Its translation: CASSPDRGGANVLTF. The full variable domain, with the rest looked up from reference TRBV18 and TRBJ2-6, is NAGVMQNPRHLVRRRGQEARLRCSPMKGHSHVYWYRQLPEEGLKFMVYLQKENIIDESGMPKERFSAEFPKEGPSILRIQQVVRGDSAAYFCASSPDRGGANVLTFGAGSRLTVL.

CDR3 DNA: TGTGCCAGCAGCGCTCAGGTGAGTCCTGAAGCTTTCTTT. Residues: CASSAQVSPEAFF. This sequence joins TRBV2 and TRBJ1-1, with D unresolved. The length of the CDR3 is 13 residues. The V gene's germline CDR1 is SNHLY and CDR2 FYNNEI. V was pared by 6 bases and J by 6 bases, with 14 bases between.

This clonotype has only a few counts. The V gene is TRBV6-6, the J gene TRBJ2-7, with TRBD1 matching over 8 bases. The CDR3 contains 16 residues. The germline V gene encodes CDR1 MNHNY and CDR2 SVGAGI (reference sequence). J gave up 4 bases and V 6 bases, and 14 bases lay outside the gene matches. The CDR3 bases are TGTGCCAGCAGCCTCAGGACAGGGCCGGGACCGTACGAGCAGTACTTC. This sequence encodes CASSLRTGPGPYEQYF.

The chain recombines TRBV4-1 with TRBJ1-2; 8 positions agree with TRBD1. The CDR3 length is 15 residues. Germline V gene data show CDR1 as MGHRA and CDR2 as YSYEKL. J gave up 4 bases and V 4 bases, and 8 bases lay outside the gene matches. The DNA of the CDR3 is TGCGCCAGCAGCCTCACCGACAGGGGACGCTATGGCTACACCTTC. It is translated as CASSLTDRGRYGYTF.

The V gene is TRBV11-3, the J gene TRBJ2-3; possibly TRBD2 for D (8 bases). CDR3 size: 15 residues. From germline, CDR1 is SGHNT and CDR2 YENEEA. V was trimmed by 5 bases and J by 8 bases, leaving 20 bases between them. In DNA form, the CDR3 reads TGTGCCAGCAGCCGGGACCGGGACAGCGGGGGTACGCAGTATTTT. As protein: CASSRDRDSGGTQYF.

The chain recombines TRBV20-1 with TRBJ2-7; 8 positions match TRBD1. The CDR3 sequence is 12 residues long. Germline CDR1 DFQATT, CDR2 SNEGSKA (reference sequence). Trimming took 4 bases from V and 6 from J; bases not matched to a gene: 5. In DNA, the CDR3 is TGCAGTGCTATAGGACAGGGAGGCGAGCAGTACTTC. Translation: CSAIGQGGEQYF.

The gene calls are TRBV5-1 and TRBJ2-1; D remains ambiguous. Germline V gives CDR1 SGHRS, CDR2 YFSETQ. CDR3 size: 13 residues. V lost 0 bases and J 5 bases, leaving 6 bases between the germline ends. The CDR3 sequence: CASSLEPNNEQFF. The CDR3 DNA is TGCGCCAGCAGCTTGGAGCCAAACAATGAGCAGTTCTTC.

This clonotype was observed many times. The chain uses TRBV7-2 and TRBJ2-5; 8 nucleotides match TRBD1. CDR1 is SGHTA and CDR2 is FQGNSA in the germline V gene. The CDR3 is 17 residues long. The junction had 10 bases not matched to a gene; V was cut back by 1 base and J by 3 bases. The CDR3 coding sequence is TGTGCCAGCAGCTTAGTAAGTGGAGGACAGGGTGAAGAGACCCAGTACTTC. It translates to CASSLVSGGQGEETQYF.

This clonotype has only a few counts. The chain employs TRBV15 and TRBJ2-3, with a weak D call TRBD1 (5 bases). The germline CDR1 and CDR2 sequences are LNHNV and YYDKDF (reference sequence). The CDR3 runs 16 residues. The V end lost 0 bases, the J end lost 3 bases, and 13 bases lay between the germline ends. CDR3: CATSRDDDRATDTQYF. The CDR3 nucleotides are TGTGCCACCAGCAGAGATGACGACAGAGCTACAGATACGCAGTATTTT.

This clonotype occurred many times. This chain uses TRBV7-2 with TRBJ2-3; D ambiguous. V lost 6 bases and J 0 bases, leaving 13 bases between the germline ends. The CDR3 spans 15 residues. Germline loops: CDR1 SGHTA, CDR2 FQGNSA. The CDR3 here is CASRLPGPSTDTQYF. The CDR3 DNA reads as TGTGCCAGCAGATTGCCAGGACCTAGCACAGATACGCAGTATTTT.

This chain uses TRBV7-9 with TRBJ1-1; no firm D call. V gave up 2 bases and J gave up 1 base, with 8 bases separating them. Germline V gene lookup returns CDR1 SEHNR and CDR2 FQNEAQ (reference sequence). The CDR3 runs 14 residues. The CDR3 sequence: CASSLTATNTEAFF. The CDR3 DNA reads as TGTGCCAGCAGCTTAACAGCCACGAACACTGAAGCTTTCTTT.

The chain links TRBV20-1 to TRBJ2-3; tentatively, D is TRBD1 (6 bases). This CDR3 contains 14 residues. V lost 5 bases, J lost 2 bases, and 14 bases lay in between. Germline CDR1 is DFQATT and CDR2 is SNEGSKA (reference sequence). This chain's CDR3 is CSASDRSLTDTQYF. DNA for the CDR3: TGCAGTGCTTCCGACAGGTCCCTCACAGATACGCAGTATTTT.

The V call is TRBV29-1, the J call TRBJ2-1; 13 bases line up with TRBD2. V was clipped by 7 bases and J by 9 bases; unmatched bases: 3. CDR1 and CDR2 (germline): SQVTM, ANQGSEA. The CDR3 consists of 12 residues. CDR3 amino acids: CSALAGGGEQFF. As DNA, the CDR3 is TGCAGCGCACTAGCGGGAGGGGGTGAGCAGTTCTTC.

This clonotype was seen repeatedly, ten times or more. The rearrangement links TRBV5-1 to TRBJ2-3, with 7 bases fitting TRBD1. The CDR3 loop spans 15 amino acids. Germline CDR1 is SGHRS and CDR2 is YFSETQ. V was pared by 2 bases and J by 2 bases, with 5 bases of the junction left unmatched. The CDR3 loop is CASSLRTGITDTQYF. Here the CDR3 DNA reads TGCGCCAGCAGCTTAAGGACAGGTATCACAGATACGCAGTATTTT.

This clonotype was observed a few times. The chain joins TRBV6-2 or TRBV6-3 to TRBJ2-5; D is uncertain. Looked up from germline, CDR1 is MNHEY and CDR2 is SVGEGT. The CDR3 has 13 residues. Trimming took 3 bases from V and 1 from J, leaving 6 bases between them. DNA for the CDR3: TGTGCCAGCAGTTATGCGTCCCAAGAGACCCAGTACTTC. This codes for CASSYASQETQYF.

The rearrangement joins TRBV6-4 to TRBJ2-3, with D tentatively TRBD2 (7 bases). The CDR3 loop spans 14 amino acids. Trimming took off 3 bases at V and 4 bases at J, with 11 bases between the two ends. Germline CDR1 reads MRHNA; CDR2 reads SNTAGT. This CDR3 is CASSEGGGADTQYF. The CDR3 DNA sequence: TGTGCCAGCAGTGAAGGAGGGGGGGCAGATACGCAGTATTTT.

This clonotype was found many times. This chain's CDR3 is CASSPTQETQYF. CDR3 nucleotides: TGCGCCAGCAGTCCGACCCAAGAGACCCAGTACTTC. The chain has TRBV5-1 and TRBJ2-5; no definite D call. Germline V gives CDR1 SGHRS, CDR2 YFSETQ. The CDR3 spans 12 residues. V lost 5 bases to trimming and J lost 1 base, with 6 bases between them.

The chain has TRBV11-1 and TRBJ1-1; D ambiguous. Per germline, CDR1 SGHAT and CDR2 FQDESV (reference sequence). CDR3 length: 16 amino acids. Trimming removed 4 bases at V and 0 bases at J, with 15 bases between. Here the CDR3 reads CASSSGRPLMNTEAFF. In nucleotides, the CDR3 is TGTGCCAGCAGCTCTGGGCGGCCATTAATGAACACTGAAGCTTTCTTT.

This chain connects TRBV4-1 to TRBJ1-4; no clear D. Germline V gene lookup returns CDR1 MGHRA and CDR2 YSYEKL. The CDR3 covers 15 residues. Trimming took 8 bases from V and 0 from J, leaving 13 bases between them. The CDR3, as DNA: TGCGCCAGCGCGGACGCGGGATCAACTAATGAAAAACTGTTTTTT. Protein product: CASADAGSTNEKLFF.

This clonotype was recorded a few times. The V call is TRBV20-1, the J call TRBJ2-5, with 8 bases matching TRBD2. The CDR3 spans 13 residues. Trimming removed 6 bases from V and 2 bases from J; junction bases left unmatched: 5. CDR1 DFQATT and CDR2 SNEGSKA come from the germline V gene (reference sequence). The CDR3 DNA reads TGCAGTGCACGCGGGGGGAGACAAGAGACCCAGTACTTC. It is translated as CSARGGRQETQYF.

This chain connects TRBV16 to TRBJ1-1, with TRBD1 matching over 9 bases. Germline trimming cut 2 bases from V and 5 bases from J; bases unmatched to any gene: 6. Germline assignment: CDR1 KGHSY and CDR2 FQNENV. The CDR3 runs to 15 residues. This CDR3 is CASSQETGGYTEAFF. In DNA form, the CDR3 reads TGTGCCAGCAGCCAAGAGACAGGGGGATATACTGAAGCTTTCTTT.

This clonotype was seen more than once but under ten times. J is TRBJ2-2 and V is TRBV27; D gene unclear. Deletions cut 8 bases from V and 5 bases from J, with 12 bases between. Germline V gene data show CDR1 as MNHEY and CDR2 as SMNVEV (reference sequence). The CDR3 covers 13 residues. Here the CDR3 DNA reads TGTGCCAGCCGGCGATGGGGAACCGGGGAGCTGTTTTTT. It encodes CASRRWGTGELFF.

The gene calls are TRBV4-1 and TRBJ1-6; D gene ambiguous. This CDR3 has 15 residues. Germline loops: CDR1 MGHRA, CDR2 YSYEKL. V was pared by 1 base and J by 5 bases, with 9 bases between. The CDR3 sequence is CASSQAGLNNSPLHF. CDR3 nucleotide sequence: TGCGCCAGCAGCCAAGCGGGTTTAAATAATTCACCCCTCCACTTT.

The chain joins TRBV20-1 to TRBJ1-2, with D possibly being TRBD1 (6 bases). Per the germline V gene, CDR1 is DFQATT and CDR2 is SNEGSKA (reference sequence). Trimming took 4 bases from V and 2 from J, leaving 8 bases between them. This CDR3 region has 12 residues. CDR3 nucleotides: TGCAGTGCTAAGGGACACAACTATGGCTACACCTTC. It translates to CSAKGHNYGYTF.

Many counts were recorded for this clonotype. The chain recombines TRBV5-1 with TRBJ2-2; either TRBD1 or TRBD2 may fit D (5 bases each). The ends were cut back, 0 bases at V and 4 bases at J, with 13 bases in the middle. In germline, CDR1 is SGHRS, CDR2 YFSETQ. The CDR3 spans 16 residues. The CDR3 DNA reads TGCGCCAGCAGCTTGGTGGTCGGGGCCGGCACCGGGGAGCTGTTTTTT. Its protein is CASSLVVGAGTGELFF.

V usage is TRBV18 and J usage is TRBJ1-5, with a possible D match to TRBD1 (5 bases). V dropped 6 bases and J dropped 3 bases, with 15 bases sitting between them. Per the germline V gene, CDR1 is KGHSH and CDR2 is LQKENI. The CDR3 runs to 15 residues. The CDR3 here is CASSTAGHHNQPQHF. CDR3 nucleotides: TGTGCCAGCTCCACCGCTGGACACCACAATCAGCCCCAGCATTTT.

The V gene is TRBV6-5, the J gene TRBJ2-5; D is tentatively TRBD1 or TRBD2 (5 bases each). The germline V and J ends were trimmed by 5 bases and 5 bases, with 18 bases remaining between them. Germline V CDR1 and CDR2: MNHEY, SVGAGI. The CDR3 loop spans 15 amino acids. In nucleotides, the CDR3 is TGTGCCAGCAGTAGGGACCTAGGAAAGGCGGAGACCCAGTACTTC. Its protein product is CASSRDLGKAETQYF.

This clonotype was found a few times. The chain links TRBV24-1 to TRBJ2-6, with 7 bases fitting TRBD1. The CDR3 sequence is 20 residues long. V gave up 7 bases and J gave up 0 bases; unmatched junction bases: 17. Germline-derived CDR1 and CDR2 are KGHDR and SFDVKD. CDR3 nucleotides: TGTGCCACCAGGATCCCCGACCGGGACAGTGACTGCTCTGGGGCCAACGTCCTGACTTTC. Protein sequence: CATRIPDRDSDCSGANVLTF.

This clonotype was recorded many times. This chain links TRBV6-5 with TRBJ2-7; D is ambiguous. The CDR3 spans 13 residues. CDR1 MNHEY and CDR2 SVGAGI come from the germline V gene. The V end lost 1 base, the J end lost 3 bases, and 7 bases lay between the germline ends. The CDR3 loop reads CASSYFSGYEQYF. In DNA form, the CDR3 reads TGTGCCAGCAGTTACTTTTCAGGCTACGAGCAGTACTTC.

This chain links TRBV29-1 with TRBJ2-3; D might be TRBD1 (6 bases). CDR3 length equals 16 residues. Trimming removed 5 bases from V and 3 bases from J, with 21 bases in between. Per germline, CDR1 SQVTM and CDR2 ANQGSEA. The CDR3 DNA reads TGCAGCGTTTGGGGGACACAGGGAATTGGTACAGATACGCAGTATTTT. Protein product: CSVWGTQGIGTDTQYF.